The next 31 T cell receptor beta chains were all read from a single sample in a study of blood T cell repertoires in COVID-19. Profiling relied on immunoSEQ multiplex PCR, and the TCRdb table lists in-frame clones only, not all of them. The table has about 35,000 clones, around 87% seen once. Source material: peripheral blood. These receptors all come from a man at least 80 years old with active COVID-19.

The chain has TRBV15 and TRBJ2-7; 7 bases fit TRBD1. The CDR3 sequence is 14 residues long. V shed 5 bases, J shed 3 bases, and the junction held 7 bases outside the gene matches. CDR1 and CDR2 from the germline V gene are LNHNV and YYDKDF (reference sequence). The CDR3 DNA follows: TGTGCCACCAGCTATGACAGGGTGAACTACGAGCAGTACTTC. Protein sequence: CATSYDRVNYEQYF.

This chain connects TRBV19 to TRBJ2-1, with TRBD2 matching 10 bases. The junction had 8 bases not matched to a gene; V was cut back by 9 bases and J by 3 bases. Germline V CDR1 and CDR2: LNHDA, SQIVND (reference sequence). This CDR3 is built from 15 residues. The CDR3 sequence: CASRRAGGNYNEQFF. The CDR3 DNA follows: TGTGCCAGCCGGAGAGCGGGAGGGAACTACAATGAGCAGTTCTTC.

The V call is TRBV28, the J call TRBJ2-7, with TRBD2 matching 8 bases. The CDR3 totals 15 residues. CDR1 MDHEN and CDR2 SYDVKM come from the germline V gene. J gave up 3 bases and V 11 bases, and 15 bases lay outside the gene matches. In DNA form, the CDR3 reads TGTGCCGGGTCGGGGGGGACGGGAGCTAGCTACGAGCAGTACTTC. Encoded protein: CAGSGGTGASYEQYF.

This clone was recorded once. The J gene is TRBJ2-4, the V gene TRBV6-5; D might be TRBD2 (5 bases). With 6 bases removed from V and 0 bases from J, the gap between germline ends came to 9 bases. Looked up from germline, CDR1 is MNHEY and CDR2 is SVGAGI. This CDR3 contains 14 residues. The CDR3 nucleotides are TGTGCCAGCAGGGGCGGACTAGCCAAAAACATTCAGTACTTC. Protein product: CASRGGLAKNIQYF.

The J gene is TRBJ2-7, the V gene TRBV7-9; perhaps TRBD2 as D (6 bases). Germline V lookup: CDR1 SEHNR, CDR2 FQNEAQ (reference sequence). The CDR3 loop spans 13 amino acids. V lost 8 bases and J lost 1, with 12 bases in between. The CDR3 protein is CASVRSGSYEQYF. The CDR3 bases are TGTGCCAGCGTCCGTAGCGGATCCTACGAGCAGTACTTC.

V gene TRBV5-1 combines with J gene TRBJ1-1; 11 nucleotides match TRBD1. Trimming cost V 0 bases and J 1 base; bases outside gene matches: 5. The CDR3 spans 17 residues. CDR1 SGHRS and CDR2 YFSETQ come from the germline V gene. CDR3 sequence: CASSLAGDRGWNTEAFF. CDR3 nucleotide sequence: TGCGCCAGCAGCTTGGCCGGGGACAGGGGGTGGAACACTGAAGCTTTCTTT.

This clone was recorded once. The chain has TRBV27 and TRBJ2-4; 14 nucleotides line up with TRBD2. The CDR3 spans 19 residues. Germline CDR1 is MNHEY and CDR2 is SMNVEV (reference sequence). The V gene end was trimmed by 5 bases and the J gene end by 1 base; junction bases not matched to a gene: 10. The CDR3, as DNA: TGTGCCAGCAGTCTCAGAGGACTAGCGGGGGGAGGTGCCAAAAACATTCAGTACTTC. Protein product: CASSLRGLAGGGAKNIQYF.

This chain connects TRBV3-1 (or the pseudogene TRBV3-2) to TRBJ2-3, with TRBD2 matching 11 bases. V shed 4 bases and J 5 bases; nucleotides not matched to a gene: 8. This CDR3 has 16 amino acids. CDR1 LGHDT and CDR2 YNNKEL come from the germline V gene (reference sequence). The CDR3 sequence: CASSRELAGVRDTQYF. CDR3 sequence (DNA): TGTGCCAGCAGCCGCGAACTAGCGGGAGTGAGAGATACGCAGTATTTT.

The V call is TRBV28, the J call TRBJ1-2, with 8 bases matching TRBD1. CDR3 length equals 12 residues. Germline V CDR1 and CDR2: MDHEN, SYDVKM. CDR3 loop: CAAGQESYGYTF. In DNA form, the CDR3 reads TGTGCTGCGGGACAGGAAAGCTATGGCTACACCTTC.

The rearrangement uses TRBV7-9 and TRBJ2-3; 9 bases are shared with TRBD1. The length of the CDR3 is 16 residues. The germline CDR1 and CDR2 sequences are SEHNR and FQNEAQ (reference sequence). The V and J ends lost 5 bases and 5 bases, in that order; junction bases with no gene match: 11. CDR3: CASSHYRDRAKDTQYF. CDR3 sequence (DNA): TGTGCCAGCAGCCACTACCGGGACAGGGCAAAAGATACGCAGTATTTT.

This clone was seen a single time. This chain uses TRBV3-1 (or the pseudogene TRBV3-2) with TRBJ2-7; tentative D call: TRBD1 (6 bases). CDR1 and CDR2 from the germline V gene are LGHDT and YNNKEL (reference sequence). CDR3 length: 15 amino acids. Trimming stripped 2 bases from V and 2 bases from J, with 13 bases between. CDR3 coding DNA: TGTGCCAGCAGCCAATCCGGCAGGGGTCCCTACGAGCAGTACTTC. Its protein product is CASSQSGRGPYEQYF.

The rearrangement uses TRBV29-1 and TRBJ2-3, with 8 nucleotides matching TRBD2. Germline V gene lookup returns CDR1 SQVTM and CDR2 ANQGSEA. The CDR3 is 13 amino acids. The DNA of the CDR3 is TGCAGTCTTTCTAGCGGGTACACAGATACGCAGTATTTT. This sequence encodes CSLSSGYTDTQYF.

The table lists this clone with a count of one. This sequence joins TRBV28 and TRBJ2-2, with 8 bases matching TRBD1. This CDR3 comprises 13 residues. V was pared by 3 bases and J by 9 bases, with 3 bases of the junction left unmatched. The germline V gene has CDR1 MDHEN and CDR2 SYDVKM. The CDR3 DNA reads TGTGCCAGCAGTTTCCGGACAGGGCGGGAGCTGTTTTTT. It yields the protein CASSFRTGRELFF.

The chain couples TRBV10-3 to TRBJ2-1; weak D call: TRBD1 (7 bases). Deletions cut 11 bases from V and 5 bases from J, with 31 bases between. The CDR3 totals 18 residues. Germline CDR1 and CDR2: ENHRY and SYGVKD. CDR3: CAQGSPGGRTWGDNEQFF. CDR3 nucleotide sequence: TGTGCCCAGGGGAGCCCAGGGGGGAGAACTTGGGGAGACAATGAGCAGTTCTTC.

CDR3 DNA sequence: TGTGCCAGCAGTGAGCTAGCGGGAGCCTCCTACGAGCAGTACTTC. Translation: CASSELAGASYEQYF. The chain links TRBV6-4 to TRBJ2-7, with 10 bases lining up with TRBD2. This CDR3 comprises 15 residues. V was pared by 3 bases and J by 0 bases, with 2 bases of the junction left unmatched. The germline gives CDR1 MRHNA, CDR2 SNTAGT.

The CDR3 sequence: CASSPGGGETQYF. CDR3 DNA sequence: TGTGCCAGCAGCCCCGGGGGAGGTGAGACCCAGTACTTC. The chain uses TRBV7-9 and TRBJ2-5, with D possibly TRBD2 on 6 matching bases. The CDR3 is 13 residues long. Trimming removed 5 bases at V and 5 bases at J, with 12 bases between. CDR1 is SEHNR and CDR2 is FQNEAQ in the germline V gene (reference sequence).

This clone was counted once. This chain uses TRBV5-6 with TRBJ2-7; D is possibly TRBD2 (5 bases). Trimming took 0 bases from V and 0 from J, leaving 10 bases between them. The CDR3 totals 15 residues. CDR1 is SGHDT and CDR2 is YYEEEE in the germline V gene. CDR3 protein: CASSLVGVLSYEQYF. The DNA for the CDR3 is TGTGCCAGCAGCTTGGTGGGAGTTCTCTCCTACGAGCAGTACTTC. The complete variable domain, with remaining parts taken from reference TRBV5-6 and TRBJ2-7, reads DAGVTQSPTHLIKTRGQQVTLRCSPKSGHDTVSWYQQALGQGPQFIFQYYEEEERQRGNFPDRFSGHQFPNYSSELNVNALLLGDSALYLCASSLVGVLSYEQYFGPGTRLTVT.

The rearrangement joins TRBV4-3 to TRBJ2-7; D is possibly TRBD2 (5 bases). Germline CDR1 LGHNA, CDR2 YSLEER. Trimming cost V 4 bases and J 2 bases, with 12 bases left between them. The CDR3 consists of 14 residues. CDR3 sequence reads: CASSPNRGTYEQYF. DNA for the CDR3: TGCGCCAGCAGCCCTAATCGGGGAACCTACGAGCAGTACTTC.

The chain employs TRBV3-1 (or the pseudogene TRBV3-2) and TRBJ2-2, with 8 positions matching TRBD1. V lost 10 bases and J lost 4; bases outside the gene matches: 17. Germline CDR1 reads LGHDT; CDR2 reads YNNKEL (reference sequence). This CDR3 contains 17 residues. CDR3 protein: CATSPGQVPAGTGELFF. The CDR3 DNA reads TGTGCCACTTCCCCGGGACAGGTACCCGCGGGCACCGGGGAGCTGTTTTTT.

The rearrangement joins TRBV15 to TRBJ2-7, with 10 positions matching TRBD2. Germline V CDR1 and CDR2: LNHNV, YYDKDF (reference sequence). CDR3 length equals 15 residues. With V trimmed by 2 bases and J by 5 bases, 6 bases remained unmatched. The CDR3 nucleotides read TGTGCCACCAGCAGAAAGCGGGAGGGCCCCAACGAGCAGTACTTC. Its translation is CATSRKREGPNEQYF.

The chain carries TRBV4-1 and TRBJ1-2, with D possibly TRBD1 on 6 matching bases. With 2 bases removed from V and 4 bases from J, the gap between germline ends came to 20 bases. Germline-derived CDR1 and CDR2 are MGHRA and YSYEKL. This CDR3 comprises 17 residues. The CDR3 sequence is CASSQLSRDITFYGYTF. In nucleotides, the CDR3 is TGCGCCAGCAGCCAACTCTCCCGGGACATTACATTCTATGGCTACACCTTC.

The V gene is TRBV21-1, the J gene TRBJ2-2; the tabulated D call, TRBD1, remains unverified against the DNA. TRBV21-1 is deemed a pseudogene. This CDR3 spans 23 amino acids. In DNA, the CDR3 is TGTGCCAGCAGCGCTAATCTCCGTCCCCAGCAGGACTTCTGGGGGCGGTGCACCGGGGAGCTGTTTTTT. Amino acids: CASSANLRPQQDFWGRCTGELFF.

The rearrangement uses TRBV5-1 and TRBJ2-1; TRBD1 matches at 9 bases. Losses at the gene ends were 1 base for V and 9 bases for J; bases not matched to a gene: 5. The CDR3 covers 14 residues. Germline loops: CDR1 SGHRS, CDR2 YFSETQ. CDR3 sequence (DNA): TGCGCCAGCAGCTTGTACAGGGGGCGCGGTGAGCAGTTCTTC. It encodes CASSLYRGRGEQFF.

This clone has only a few counts. The chain employs TRBV6-2 or TRBV6-3 and TRBJ2-1, with D uncertain. V lost 6 bases to trimming and J lost 10 bases, with 13 bases between them. From germline, CDR1 is MNHEY and CDR2 SVGEGT. CDR3 size: 12 residues. The CDR3: CASSPRLREQFF. CDR3 in DNA: TGTGCCAGCAGCCCCAGGCTTCGGGAGCAGTTCTTC.

The chain couples TRBV9 to TRBJ2-1, with a weak D call TRBD1 (5 bases). The CDR3 loop spans 15 amino acids. Germline V CDR1 and CDR2: SGDLS, YYNGEE. Trimming pared 2 bases from V and 2 bases from J, leaving 11 bases between. The CDR3 here is CASSVQGDAYNEQFF. CDR3 nucleotides: TGTGCCAGCAGCGTCCAGGGCGACGCCTACAATGAGCAGTTCTTC.

V usage is TRBV6-2 or TRBV6-3 and J usage is TRBJ2-7; tentative D call: TRBD2 (6 bases). The CDR3 is made up of 13 amino acids. Looked up from germline, CDR1 is MNHEY and CDR2 is SVGEGT. Trimming stripped 1 base from V and 4 bases from J, with 8 bases between. CDR3 nucleotide sequence: TGTGCCAGCAGTTACTTCGGGAGATACGAGCAGTACTTC. Its translation: CASSYFGRYEQYF.

This chain links TRBV11-3 with TRBJ2-3; the match to TRBD1 covers 9 bases. The CDR3 totals 17 residues. Trimming took 4 bases from V and 5 from J; bases not matched to a gene: 13. Germline-derived CDR1 and CDR2 are SGHNT and YENEEA. The CDR3 is CASSSNPYLTGGDTQYF. CDR3 coding DNA: TGTGCCAGCAGCTCCAACCCCTACCTGACAGGGGGAGATACGCAGTATTTT.

The J gene is TRBJ2-3, the V gene TRBV10-3; a possible D gene is TRBD2 (5 bases). Trimming stripped 10 bases from V and 3 bases from J, with 11 bases between. The CDR3 is made up of 12 amino acids. Germline-derived CDR1 and CDR2 are ENHRY and SYGVKD. The CDR3, as DNA: TGTGCCACCCAACGAGGGACAGATACGCAGTATTTT. Translated: CATQRGTDTQYF.

CDR3 sequence (DNA): TGTGCCAGCAGCTTATTTGCTAGCGGGAGAAGGAGGGCCCAAGAGACCCAGTACTTC. Protein sequence: CASSLFASGRRRAQETQYF. The rearrangement joins TRBV7-9 to TRBJ2-5; TRBD2 agrees at 10 bases. The CDR3 contains 19 residues. V lost 2 bases, J lost 1 base, and 13 bases stayed unmatched. Germline V gene sequence: CDR1 SEHNR, CDR2 FQNEAQ (reference sequence). Full variable domain (remainder filled in from reference TRBV7-9 and TRBJ2-5): DTGVSQNPRHKITKRGQNVTFRCDPISEHNRLYWYRQTLGQGPEFLTYFQNEAQLEKSRLLSDRFSAERPKGSFSTLEIQRTEQGDSAMYLCASSLFASGRRRAQETQYFGPGTRLLVL.

The chain carries TRBV14 and TRBJ2-5; D not certain. Germline V gene data show CDR1 as SGHDN and CDR2 as FVKESK. The V end lost 0 bases, the J end lost 4 bases, and 6 bases lay between the germline ends. The CDR3 sequence is 13 residues long. CDR3: CASSQELLETQYF. In DNA form, the CDR3 reads TGTGCCAGCAGCCAAGAACTGCTAGAGACCCAGTACTTC. Looking up the rest from reference TRBV14 and TRBJ2-5 gives the full variable domain: EAGVTQFPSHSVIEKGQTVTLRCDPISGHDNLYWYRRVMGKEIKFLLHFVKESKQDESGMPNNRFLAERTGGTYSTLKVQPAELEDSGVYFCASSQELLETQYFGPGTRLLVL.

The chain uses TRBV7-2 and TRBJ2-5; 7 nucleotides line up with TRBD1. The length of the CDR3 is 14 residues. With V trimmed by 5 bases and J by 5 bases, 8 bases remained unmatched. CDR1 and CDR2 from the germline V gene are SGHTA and FQGNSA. CDR3 loop: CASSRRQGWETQYF. CDR3 in DNA: TGTGCCAGCAGCCGTCGACAGGGTTGGGAGACCCAGTACTTC.